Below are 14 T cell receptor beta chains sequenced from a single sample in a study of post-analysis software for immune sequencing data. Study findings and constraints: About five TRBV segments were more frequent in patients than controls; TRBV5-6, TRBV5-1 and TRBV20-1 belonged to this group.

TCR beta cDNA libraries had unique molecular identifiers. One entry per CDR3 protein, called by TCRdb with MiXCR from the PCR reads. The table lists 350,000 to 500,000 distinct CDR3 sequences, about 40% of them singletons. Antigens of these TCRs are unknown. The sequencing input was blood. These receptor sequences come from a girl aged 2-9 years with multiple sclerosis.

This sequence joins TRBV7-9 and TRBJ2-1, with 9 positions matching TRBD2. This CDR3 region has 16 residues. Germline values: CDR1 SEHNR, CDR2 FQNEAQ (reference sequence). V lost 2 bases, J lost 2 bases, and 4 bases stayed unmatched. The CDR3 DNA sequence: TGTGCCAGCAGCTTACGTGGCGGGGGGGCCTACAATGAGCAGTTCTTC. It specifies CASSLRGGGAYNEQFF.

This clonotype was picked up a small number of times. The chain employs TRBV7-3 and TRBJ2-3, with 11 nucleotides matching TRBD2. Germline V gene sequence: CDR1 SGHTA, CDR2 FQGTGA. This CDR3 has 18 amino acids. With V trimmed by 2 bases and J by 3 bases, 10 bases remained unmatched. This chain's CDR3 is CASSLVPLAGGSTDTQYF. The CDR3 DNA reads TGTGCCAGCAGCTTAGTCCCCTTAGCGGGAGGGTCGACAGATACGCAGTATTTT.

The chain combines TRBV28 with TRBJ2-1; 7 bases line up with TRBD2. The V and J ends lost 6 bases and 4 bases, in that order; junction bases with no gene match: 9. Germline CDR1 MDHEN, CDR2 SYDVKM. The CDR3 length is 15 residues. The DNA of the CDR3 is TGTGCCAGCAGGACCGGGAGGCACTATTACAATGAGCAGTTCTTC. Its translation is CASRTGRHYYNEQFF.

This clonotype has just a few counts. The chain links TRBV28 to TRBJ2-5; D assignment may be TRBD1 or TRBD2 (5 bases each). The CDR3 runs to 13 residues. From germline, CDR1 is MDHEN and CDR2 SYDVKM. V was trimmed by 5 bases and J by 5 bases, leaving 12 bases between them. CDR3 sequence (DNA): TGTGCCAGCAGTCGTCGGGGACGGGAGACCCAGTACTTC. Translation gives CASSRRGRETQYF.

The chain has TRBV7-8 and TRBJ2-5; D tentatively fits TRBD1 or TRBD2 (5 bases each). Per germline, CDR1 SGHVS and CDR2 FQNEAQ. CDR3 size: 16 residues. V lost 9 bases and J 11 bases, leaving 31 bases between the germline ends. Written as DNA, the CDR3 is TGTGCCAGTAAGATCCGGGACCCTTACTCCTACAATGAGCAGTACTTC. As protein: CASKIRDPYSYNEQYF.

CDR3: CASSLLLAGVHNEQFF. CDR3 bases: TGTGCCAGCAGCCTCCTTCTAGCGGGGGTACACAATGAGCAGTTCTTC. The chain has TRBV7-9 and TRBJ2-1; 10 bases agree with TRBD2. V lost 5 bases and J lost 5; bases outside the gene matches: 9. The CDR3 spans 16 residues. Germline-derived CDR1 and CDR2 are SEHNR and FQNEAQ (reference sequence).

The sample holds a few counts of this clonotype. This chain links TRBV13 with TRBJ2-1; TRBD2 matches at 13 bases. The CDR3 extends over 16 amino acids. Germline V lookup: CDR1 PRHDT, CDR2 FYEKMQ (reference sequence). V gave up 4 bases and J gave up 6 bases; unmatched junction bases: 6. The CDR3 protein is CASSSPRLAGGNEQFF. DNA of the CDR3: TGTGCCAGCAGCTCACCACGACTAGCGGGGGGCAATGAGCAGTTCTTC.

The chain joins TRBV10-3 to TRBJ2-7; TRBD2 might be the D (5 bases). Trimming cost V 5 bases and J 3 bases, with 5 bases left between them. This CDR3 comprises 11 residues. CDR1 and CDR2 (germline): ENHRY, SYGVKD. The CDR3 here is CAISTSYEQYF. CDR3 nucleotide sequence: TGTGCCATCAGTACTAGCTACGAGCAGTACTTC.

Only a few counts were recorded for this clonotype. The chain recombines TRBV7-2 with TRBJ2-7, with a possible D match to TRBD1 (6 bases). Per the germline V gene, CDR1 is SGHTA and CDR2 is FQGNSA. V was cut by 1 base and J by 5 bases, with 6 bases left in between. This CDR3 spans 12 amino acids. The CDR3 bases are TGTGCCAGCAGCTTAGACAGGGACGAGCAGTACTTC. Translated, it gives CASSLDRDEQYF. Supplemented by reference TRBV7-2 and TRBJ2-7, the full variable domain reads GAGVSQSPSNKVTEKGKDVELRCDPISGHTALYWYRQSLGQGLEFLIYFQGNSAPDKSGLPSDRFSAERTGGSVSTLTIQRTQQEDSAVYLCASSLDRDEQYFGPGTRLTVT.

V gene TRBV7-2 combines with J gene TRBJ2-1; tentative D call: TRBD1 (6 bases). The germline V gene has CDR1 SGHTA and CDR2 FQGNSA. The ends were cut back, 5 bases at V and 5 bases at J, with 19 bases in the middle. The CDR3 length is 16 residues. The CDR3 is CASSPQQGGLDNEQFF. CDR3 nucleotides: TGTGCCAGCAGCCCCCAACAGGGTGGTCTGGACAATGAGCAGTTCTTC.

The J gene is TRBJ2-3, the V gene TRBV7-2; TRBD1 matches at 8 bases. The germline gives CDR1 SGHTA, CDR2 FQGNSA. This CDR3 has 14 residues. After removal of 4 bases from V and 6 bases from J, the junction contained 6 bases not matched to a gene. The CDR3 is CASSSGRGHDTQYF. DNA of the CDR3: TGTGCCAGCAGCTCGGGCAGGGGGCATGATACGCAGTATTTT.

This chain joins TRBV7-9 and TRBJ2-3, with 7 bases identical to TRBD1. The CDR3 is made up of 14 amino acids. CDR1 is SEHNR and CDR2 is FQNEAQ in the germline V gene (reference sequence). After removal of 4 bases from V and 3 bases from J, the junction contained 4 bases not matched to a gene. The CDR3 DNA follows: TGTGCCAGCAGCTCCAAACAGGGGACAGATACGCAGTATTTT. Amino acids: CASSSKQGTDTQYF.

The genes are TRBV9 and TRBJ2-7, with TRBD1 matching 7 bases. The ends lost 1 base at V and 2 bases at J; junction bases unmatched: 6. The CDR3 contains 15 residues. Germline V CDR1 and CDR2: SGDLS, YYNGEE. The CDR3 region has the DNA TGTGCCAGCAGCGTAAAGACAGGGTGGCCCTACGAGCAGTACTTC. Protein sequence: CASSVKTGWPYEQYF.

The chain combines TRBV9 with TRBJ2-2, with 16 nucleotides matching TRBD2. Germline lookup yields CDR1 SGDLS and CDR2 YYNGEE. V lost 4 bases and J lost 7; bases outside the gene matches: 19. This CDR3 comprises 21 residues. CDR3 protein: CASSPRAVPGLAGGPNGELFF. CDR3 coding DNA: TGTGCCAGCAGCCCTCGGGCCGTCCCGGGACTAGCGGGGGGGCCTAACGGGGAGCTGTTTTTT.